One sample yielded the 6 T cell receptor beta chains listed below, sequenced in a study of cytomegalovirus exposure and HLA in healthy donors. 60 Vbeta and 13 Jbeta primers were used in PCR. Only in-frame clones appear in the TCRdb table, and some are missing; sequencing was by immunoSEQ multiplex PCR. Of 160,000 or so clones listed, 60% to 80% are singletons. The sequencing input was PBMCs. The receptors originated from a man aged 18 to 30 in good health and CMV-seropositive.

The chain combines TRBV2 with TRBJ2-1; 8 nucleotides match TRBD1. The CDR3 has 16 residues. Losses at the gene ends were 3 bases for V and 3 bases for J; bases not matched to a gene: 7. Germline V gives CDR1 SNHLY, CDR2 FYNNEI. This CDR3 is CASSDMWTGFYNEQFF. In DNA form, the CDR3 reads TGTGCCAGCAGTGATATGTGGACAGGGTTCTACAATGAGCAGTTCTTC.

The V call is TRBV19, the J call TRBJ2-7, with D perhaps matching TRBD2 (6 bases). The CDR3 consists of 13 residues. Germline V CDR1 and CDR2: LNHDA, SQIVND (reference sequence). V was shortened by 8 bases and J by 7 bases, with 18 bases between the two germline ends. The DNA of the CDR3 is TGTGCCAGTGCCCCCGCGGGGCAAAGGGAGCAGTACTTC. It translates to CASAPAGQREQYF. Full variable domain (remainder filled in from reference TRBV19 and TRBJ2-7): DGGITQSPKYLFRKEGQNVTLSCEQNLNHDAMYWYRQDPGQGLRLIYYSQIVNDFQKGDIAEGYSVSREKKESFPLTVTSAQKNPTAFYLCASAPAGQREQYFGPGTRLTVT.

This clone was seen only a few times. This rearrangement joins TRBV6-5 to TRBJ2-5, with 7 positions matching TRBD1. The CDR3 runs 14 residues. With 3 bases clipped from V and 5 bases from J, the junction kept 6 bases outside the gene matches. Germline CDR1 is MNHEY and CDR2 is SVGAGI. CDR3 DNA: TGTGCCAGCAGTTATGGACAGGCAAGGGAGACCCAGTACTTC. It specifies CASSYGQARETQYF.

The rearrangement links TRBV5-4 to TRBJ2-1; 7 bases map to TRBD2. CDR1 is SGHNT and CDR2 is YYREEE in the germline V gene (reference sequence). Unmatched junction bases numbered 8, after V lost 5 bases and J lost 3 bases. This CDR3 is built from 15 residues. The DNA for the CDR3 is TGTGCCAGCAGTTCTGTAGCGGGTTACTACAATGAGCAGTTCTTC. Translation: CASSSVAGYYNEQFF.

This sequence joins TRBV11-3 and TRBJ1-5, with TRBD1 matching 8 bases. CDR1 and CDR2 from the germline V gene are SGHNT and YENEEA. The CDR3 runs to 18 residues. The V segment lost 5 bases and the J segment 0 bases; nucleotides outside the gene matches: 12. CDR3 loop: CASSQDRVKLYSNQPQHF. The CDR3 nucleotides are TGTGCCAGCAGCCAGGACAGGGTTAAACTCTATAGCAATCAGCCCCAGCATTTT. The whole variable domain, remainder taken from reference TRBV11-3 and TRBJ1-5, is EAGVVQSPRYKIIEKKQPVAFWCNPISGHNTLYWYLQNLGQGPELLIRYENEEAVDDSQLPKDRFSAERLKGVDSTLKIQPAELGDSAVYLCASSQDRVKLYSNQPQHFGDGTRLSIL.

This clone was observed a handful of times. The chain couples TRBV16 to TRBJ2-1; 7 positions match TRBD1. The CDR3 has 14 amino acids. V lost 0 bases, J lost 4 bases, and 0 bases stayed unmatched. Germline V CDR1 and CDR2: KGHSY, FQNENV. The CDR3 reads CASSQSGQYNEQFF. The CDR3 region has the DNA TGTGCCAGCAGCCAATCGGGACAGTACAATGAGCAGTTCTTC.